The next 21 T cell receptor beta chains were all read from a single sample in a study of blood T cell repertoires in COVID-19. The repertoire was sequenced with immunoSEQ multiplex PCR; TCRdb's copy has only in-frame clones and lacks some. This sample has 71,000 or so clones, with more than 75% found just once. Sequenced sample: peripheral blood. These receptors originate from a man over 45 with active COVID-19.

The chain is built from TRBV4-3 and TRBJ2-3; possibly TRBD2 for D (6 bases). The CDR3 is 17 residues long. V dropped 0 bases and J dropped 0 bases, with 13 bases sitting between them. Germline CDR1 is LGHNA and CDR2 is YSLEER. CDR3 region: CASSQDLSGLSTDTQYF. In DNA form, the CDR3 reads TGCGCCAGCAGCCAAGATCTTAGCGGTCTTAGCACAGATACGCAGTATTTT.

J is TRBJ2-6 and V is TRBV2; 7 nucleotides agree with TRBD1. Germline values: CDR1 SNHLY, CDR2 FYNNEI. The CDR3 totals 13 residues. V was pared by 9 bases and J by 1 base, with 0 bases of the junction left unmatched. CDR3 nucleotides: TGTGCCAGGGACAGGTCTGGGGCCAACGTCCTGACTTTC. This codes for CARDRSGANVLTF.

The chain carries TRBV5-1 and TRBJ2-1, with TRBD2 matching over 8 bases. The CDR3 length is 15 residues. V dropped 0 bases and J dropped 5; count of bases not matched to a gene: 4. Germline V gene data show CDR1 as SGHRS and CDR2 as YFSETQ. This CDR3 reads CASSLVRGGNNEQFF. In nucleotides, the CDR3 is TGCGCCAGCAGCTTGGTACGGGGGGGTAACAATGAGCAGTTCTTC.

The chain joins TRBV30 to TRBJ2-3; the match to TRBD2 covers 9 bases. Germline CDR1 and CDR2: GTSNPN and SVGIG (reference sequence). This CDR3 is built from 17 residues. V shed 3 bases and J 5 bases; nucleotides not matched to a gene: 15. In DNA, the CDR3 is TGTGCCTGGAGCGTGGGAGTGGCTAGCGGGAAAGTAGATACGCAGTATTTT. Translated: CAWSVGVASGKVDTQYF.

The chain carries TRBV3-1 (or the pseudogene TRBV3-2) and TRBJ2-3; 7 bases fit TRBD2. V was clipped by 8 bases and J by 1 base; unmatched bases: 0. Germline V gives CDR1 LGHDT, CDR2 YNNKEL (reference sequence). This CDR3 is 12 amino acids long. CDR3 sequence reads: CASAGGTDTQYF. The CDR3 bases are TGTGCCAGCGCGGGGGGCACAGATACGCAGTATTTT.

V gene TRBV2 combines with J gene TRBJ2-5; 9 bases match TRBD1. V lost 3 bases, J lost 4 bases, and 9 bases stayed unmatched. The V gene's germline CDR1 is SNHLY and CDR2 FYNNEI. This CDR3 is built from 16 residues. For the CDR3, the DNA is TGTGCCAGCAGTGATAGTCATGGGACAGGGCTAGAGACCCAGTACTTC. It translates to CASSDSHGTGLETQYF.

This chain joins TRBV5-1 and TRBJ2-2; D is unresolved. Germline V gene data show CDR1 as SGHRS and CDR2 as YFSETQ. The V end lost 2 bases, the J end lost 5 bases, and 7 bases lay between the germline ends. The CDR3 length is 13 residues. The CDR3 protein is CASSFSRTGELFF. In DNA form, the CDR3 reads TGCGCCAGCAGCTTCTCCAGGACCGGGGAGCTGTTTTTT.

The chain carries TRBV28 and TRBJ1-5, with D tentatively TRBD1 (5 bases). Trimming removed 5 bases from V and 6 bases from J, with 23 bases in between. The CDR3 totals 17 residues. The germline gives CDR1 MDHEN, CDR2 SYDVKM. CDR3 residues: CASSERGTVGMSQPQHF. The CDR3 nucleotides read TGTGCCAGCAGTGAAAGGGGCACGGTCGGAATGAGTCAGCCCCAGCATTTT.

The gene calls are TRBV2 and TRBJ1-1; 9 nucleotides line up with TRBD1. From germline, CDR1 is SNHLY and CDR2 FYNNEI. Losses at the gene ends were 7 bases for V and 1 base for J; bases not matched to a gene: 7. The CDR3 spans 15 residues. The CDR3 DNA sequence: TGTGCCAGCAACTTACAGGGGGCTCGGAACACTGAAGCTTTCTTT. As protein: CASNLQGARNTEAFF. The whole variable domain, remainder taken from reference TRBV2 and TRBJ1-1, is EPEVTQTPSHQVTQMGQEVILRCVPISNHLYFYWYRQILGQKVEFLVSFYNNEISEKSEIFDDQFSVERPDGSNFTLKIRSTKLEDSAMYFCASNLQGARNTEAFFGQGTRLTVV.

The rearrangement uses TRBV9 and TRBJ2-7; perhaps TRBD2 as D (5 bases). The V end was cut by 2 bases, the J end by 2 bases, with 14 bases between. Germline assignment: CDR1 SGDLS and CDR2 YYNGEE. The CDR3 has 15 residues. The DNA of the CDR3 is TGTGCCAGCAGCGTCGGACTGTCGGCAACCTACGAGCAGTACTTC. This sequence encodes CASSVGLSATYEQYF. Full variable domain (rest looked up from reference TRBV9 and TRBJ2-7): DSGVTQTPKHLITATGQRVTLRCSPRSGDLSVYWYQQSLDQGLQFLIQYYNGEERAKGNILERFSAQQFPDLHSELNLSSLELGDSALYFCASSVGLSATYEQYFGPGTRLTVT.

The chain combines TRBV5-8 with TRBJ2-7, with unresolved D. This CDR3 has 12 residues. Trimming pared 4 bases from V and 7 bases from J, leaving 12 bases between. In germline, CDR1 is SGHTS, CDR2 YDEGEE. The CDR3 coding sequence is TGTGCCAGCAGCCCCCGGATGGAGGAGCAGTACTTC. Protein sequence: CASSPRMEEQYF. Full variable domain (remainder filled in from reference TRBV5-8 and TRBJ2-7): EAGVTQSPTHLIKTRGQQATLRCSPISGHTSVYWYQQALGLGLQFLLWYDEGEERNRGNFPPRFSGRQFPNYSSELNVNALELEDSALYLCASSPRMEEQYFGPGTRLTVT.

V gene TRBV24-1 combines with J gene TRBJ2-2; TRBD2 is a possible D gene (5 bases). Germline-derived CDR1 and CDR2 are KGHDR and SFDVKD. The CDR3 consists of 12 residues. Trimming took off 3 bases at V and 9 bases at J, with 7 bases between the two ends. CDR3 bases: TGTGCCACCAGTGATCGGGGTAGGGAGCTGTTTTTT. Residues: CATSDRGRELFF.

This chain links TRBV4-3 with TRBJ1-6, with unresolved D. CDR3 length equals 15 residues. V lost 0 bases to trimming and J lost 7 bases, with 10 bases between them. Looked up from germline, CDR1 is LGHNA and CDR2 is YSLEER. In DNA, the CDR3 is TGCGCCAGCAGCCAAGAGGCGGAAGTCAATTCACCCCTCCACTTT. Amino acids: CASSQEAEVNSPLHF.

The CDR3: CSVAQGLNQPQHF. The CDR3 DNA is TGCAGCGTTGCACAGGGGTTAAATCAGCCCCAGCATTTT. V and J are TRBV29-1 and TRBJ1-5; TRBD1 agrees at 7 bases. This CDR3 region has 13 residues. V was pared by 4 bases and J by 4 bases, with 4 bases of the junction left unmatched. The germline CDR1 and CDR2 sequences are SQVTM and ANQGSEA.

This clone was seen more than once but under ten times. The rearrangement uses TRBV7-2 and TRBJ2-3; no clear D. This CDR3 spans 13 amino acids. Germline V gene data show CDR1 as SGHTA and CDR2 as FQGNSA. V was cut by 0 bases and J by 2 bases, with 3 bases left in between. The CDR3 loop is CASSLAYTDTQYF. The CDR3 DNA reads as TGTGCCAGCAGCTTAGCGTACACAGATACGCAGTATTTT.

This rearrangement joins TRBV19 to TRBJ2-2; the D gene is possibly TRBD2 (6 bases). V lost 3 bases and J 4 bases, leaving 12 bases between the germline ends. The germline CDR1 and CDR2 sequences are LNHDA and SQIVND (reference sequence). CDR3 length equals 15 residues. CDR3 in amino acids: CASSIGGTGTGELFF. CDR3 nucleotides: TGTGCCAGTAGTATTGGCGGGACGGGCACCGGGGAGCTGTTTTTT. Together with reference TRBV19 and TRBJ2-2, the CDR3 gives the full variable domain: DGGITQSPKYLFRKEGQNVTLSCEQNLNHDAMYWYRQDPGQGLRLIYYSQIVNDFQKGDIAEGYSVSREKKESFPLTVTSAQKNPTAFYLCASSIGGTGTGELFFGEGSRLTVL.

The gene calls are TRBV14 and TRBJ1-1, with 8 bases fitting TRBD1. Germline V gene lookup returns CDR1 SGHDN and CDR2 FVKESK. V lost 3 bases, J lost 0 bases, and 12 bases stayed unmatched. The CDR3 has 18 residues. The CDR3 reads CASSQFTGGPKMNTEAFF. For the CDR3, the DNA is TGTGCCAGCAGCCAGTTTACAGGGGGACCAAAAATGAACACTGAAGCTTTCTTT.

J is TRBJ1-1 and V is TRBV6-6; the match to TRBD1 covers 7 bases. Germline assignment: CDR1 MNHNY and CDR2 SVGAGI (reference sequence). V gave up 6 bases and J gave up 6 bases; unmatched junction bases: 7. The CDR3 loop spans 13 amino acids. The CDR3 bases are TGTGCCAGCAGACGCGGACAGGAGTCTGAAGCTTTCTTT. Translating gives CASRRGQESEAFF.

This clone was seen ten or more times. The chain couples TRBV28 to TRBJ1-2; 8 nucleotides agree with TRBD1. The V gene end was trimmed by 9 bases and the J gene end by 7 bases; junction bases not matched to a gene: 10. This CDR3 spans 13 amino acids. CDR1 is MDHEN and CDR2 is SYDVKM in the germline V gene. CDR3 protein: CASYTGQAAGYTF. The CDR3 DNA sequence: TGTGCCAGTTACACGGGACAGGCTGCTGGCTACACCTTC.

V usage is TRBV5-4 and J usage is TRBJ1-2; D remains unclear. Per germline, CDR1 SGHNT and CDR2 YYREEE (reference sequence). Trimming stripped 4 bases from V and 4 bases from J, with 14 bases between. CDR3 length: 14 residues. The CDR3 loop is CASSPAGSGYGYTF. In DNA form, the CDR3 reads TGTGCCAGCAGCCCCGCGGGGTCGGGCTATGGCTACACCTTC.

The gene calls are TRBV5-4 and TRBJ2-1; 10 positions agree with TRBD1. After removal of 4 bases from V and 7 bases from J, the junction contained 8 bases not matched to a gene. CDR1 and CDR2 from the germline V gene are SGHNT and YYREEE (reference sequence). The CDR3 is 15 amino acids. The CDR3 here is CASSRDRGVLNEQFF. The CDR3 DNA sequence: TGTGCCAGCAGCCGGGACAGGGGAGTTTTGAATGAGCAGTTCTTC.